Shown below are 14 T cell receptor beta chains from a single sample sequenced in a study of T cells after yellow fever vaccination. TCRdb itself ran the 5' RACE reads through MiXCR, one entry per CDR3 protein. Among about 220,000 distinct CDR3 sequences listed, approximately 3% were seen once. The sample in question was CD4+ T cells sorted from PBMCs, obtained 10 days after the yellow fever booster vaccination. These receptors were obtained from a man aged 18 to 29 who received the YFV17D yellow fever vaccine.

This clonotype was observed a few times. This chain connects TRBV5-1 to TRBJ2-1; D is uncertain. The germline V gene encodes CDR1 SGHRS and CDR2 YFSETQ. This CDR3 is 12 amino acids long. The V gene lost 4 bases and the J gene lost 9 bases, with 11 bases spanning the gap. The CDR3 protein is CASSENSSEQFF. The CDR3 nucleotides read TGCGCCAGCAGCGAAAACTCGAGTGAGCAGTTCTTC. Supplemented by reference TRBV5-1 and TRBJ2-1, the full variable domain reads KAGVTQTPRYLIKTRGQQVTLSCSPISGHRSVSWYQQTPGQGLQFLFEYFSETQRNKGNFPGRFSGRQFSNSRSEMNVSTLELGDSALYLCASSENSSEQFFGPGTRLTVL.

This clonotype was seen more than once but under ten times. The chain has TRBV27 and TRBJ2-3; 12 nucleotides match TRBD1. This CDR3 has 19 amino acids. CDR1 and CDR2 from the germline V gene are MNHEY and SMNVEV (reference sequence). After removal of 10 bases from V and 0 bases from J, the junction contained 17 bases not matched to a gene. CDR3: CATAGQGAIFDTSTDTQYF. In DNA form, the CDR3 reads TGTGCCACCGCGGGACAGGGGGCCATTTTCGACACCAGCACAGATACGCAGTATTTT.

The V and J genes are TRBV28 and TRBJ1-1; TRBD1 aligns across 7 bases. From germline, CDR1 is MDHEN and CDR2 SYDVKM. There are 13 residues in the CDR3. J gave up 1 base and V 6 bases, and 2 bases lay outside the gene matches. CDR3 in amino acids: CASRTGTNTEAFF. Here the CDR3 DNA reads TGTGCCAGCAGGACAGGGACGAACACTGAAGCTTTCTTT.

This clonotype came up a few times. The rearrangement links TRBV28 to TRBJ2-1; TRBD2 matches 8 bases. The germline V gene has CDR1 MDHEN and CDR2 SYDVKM. V gave up 4 bases and J gave up 0 bases; unmatched junction bases: 8. This CDR3 comprises 17 residues. The CDR3 sequence is CASSSHPREGSYNEQFF. The CDR3 coding sequence is TGTGCCAGCAGTTCCCACCCCCGGGAGGGCTCCTACAATGAGCAGTTCTTC. Drawing the rest from reference TRBV28 and TRBJ2-1, the complete variable domain is DVKVTQSSRYLVKRTGEKVFLECVQDMDHENMFWYRQDPGLGLRLIYFSYDVKMKEKGDIPEGYSVSREKKERFSLILESASTNQTSMYLCASSSHPREGSYNEQFFGPGTRLTVL.

The rearrangement joins TRBV7-9 to TRBJ1-5; 11 bases agree with TRBD1. CDR1 SEHNR and CDR2 FQNEAQ come from the germline V gene (reference sequence). The CDR3 consists of 16 residues. J gave up 5 bases and V 5 bases, and 8 bases lay outside the gene matches. CDR3 DNA sequence: TGTGCCAGCAGCCAAGGGGGACAGGGGGTGTATCAGCCCCAGCATTTT. It codes for CASSQGGQGVYQPQHF. The variable domain in full, with the rest retrieved from reference TRBV7-9 and TRBJ1-5, is DTGVSQNPRHKITKRGQNVTFRCDPISEHNRLYWYRQTLGQGPEFLTYFQNEAQLEKSRLLSDRFSAERPKGSFSTLEIQRTEQGDSAMYLCASSQGGQGVYQPQHFGDGTRLSIL.

This clonotype was seen a handful of times. The chain combines TRBV5-1 with TRBJ1-6; D perhaps matches TRBD1 (6 bases). This CDR3 is built from 14 residues. Germline CDR1 SGHRS, CDR2 YFSETQ. Between the trimmed V and J ends, which lost 0 bases and 8 bases, there was a span of 9 bases. The CDR3 DNA sequence: TGCGCCAGCAGCTTGGGGGCAGGGGATTCACCCCTCCACTTT. It codes for CASSLGAGDSPLHF.

This clonotype was detected only a few times. V and J are TRBV5-1 and TRBJ1-4, with D possibly TRBD1 on 6 matching bases. V lost 4 bases and J lost 0, with 13 bases in between. The CDR3 is 16 residues long. Germline lookup yields CDR1 SGHRS and CDR2 YFSETQ. The CDR3 sequence: CASSRGAIATNEKLFF. Here the CDR3 DNA reads TGCGCCAGCAGCCGGGGGGCAATAGCAACTAATGAAAAACTGTTTTTT.

This clonotype was seen a handful of times. The chain recombines TRBV25-1 with TRBJ2-7, with TRBD1 identical over 10 bases. Trimming at V came to 6 bases and at J to 2 bases, leaving 7 bases not matched to a gene. From germline, CDR1 is MGHDK and CDR2 SYGVNS. This CDR3 comprises 15 residues. The CDR3 bases are TGTGCCAGCAGACCGACAGGGGGCAGAACCTACGAGCAGTACTTC. It specifies CASRPTGGRTYEQYF.

This clonotype was observed at least ten times. The rearrangement uses TRBV7-2 and TRBJ1-1, with unresolved D. This CDR3 contains 14 residues. Between the trimmed V and J ends, which lost 4 bases and 3 bases, there was a span of 12 bases. Germline V gene data show CDR1 as SGHTA and CDR2 as FQGNSA. As DNA, the CDR3 is TGTGCCAGCAGCTCGCCAGGCGGTTACACTGAAGCTTTCTTT. This sequence encodes CASSSPGGYTEAFF.

This clonotype showed up many times. V and J are TRBV12-3 or TRBV12-4 and TRBJ1-1; D gene unclear. This CDR3 is built from 13 residues. The V end was cut by 2 bases, the J end by 10 bases, with 14 bases between. CDR3 region: CASSLFAKPVAFF. The CDR3 DNA sequence: TGTGCCAGCAGTTTATTCGCTAAACCGGTAGCTTTCTTT.

This clonotype showed up many times. This chain links TRBV7-9 with TRBJ2-7; a weak D match, TRBD1 (5 bases). The V and J ends lost 5 bases and 1 base respectively, with 9 bases between them. Germline values: CDR1 SEHNR, CDR2 FQNEAQ (reference sequence). The CDR3 extends over 13 amino acids. CDR3 loop: CASSRTGSYEQYF. CDR3 nucleotides: TGTGCCAGCAGCCGCACAGGTTCCTACGAGCAGTACTTC.

This clonotype has just a few counts. The chain recombines TRBV28 with TRBJ2-5, with D possibly being TRBD1 or TRBD2 (5 bases each). CDR3 length: 14 amino acids. Trimming stripped 5 bases from V and 7 bases from J, with 17 bases between. Germline CDR1 MDHEN, CDR2 SYDVKM. Written as DNA, the CDR3 is TGTGCCAGCAGTCGGGGACGGTGGGGGTCGACCCAGTACTTC. As protein: CASSRGRWGSTQYF.

This sequence joins TRBV19 and TRBJ2-5, with 9 bases that match TRBD1. V was clipped by 4 bases and J by 5 bases; unmatched bases: 11. Germline lookup yields CDR1 LNHDA and CDR2 SQIVND (reference sequence). The CDR3 spans 16 residues. The CDR3 DNA reads TGTGCCAGTAGTAGGCATACCGGGACAGGGAGCGAGACCCAGTACTTC. It codes for CASSRHTGTGSETQYF. Combining the CDR3 with reference TRBV19 and TRBJ2-5 gives the whole variable domain DGGITQSPKYLFRKEGQNVTLSCEQNLNHDAMYWYRQDPGQGLRLIYYSQIVNDFQKGDIAEGYSVSREKKESFPLTVTSAQKNPTAFYLCASSRHTGTGSETQYFGPGTRLLVL.

The sample holds a few counts of this clonotype. The gene calls are TRBV29-1 and TRBJ1-4, with 7 bases that match TRBD1. Germline values: CDR1 SQVTM, CDR2 ANQGSEA. The CDR3 extends over 13 amino acids. The V segment lost 7 bases and the J segment 7 bases; nucleotides outside the gene matches: 9. The DNA of the CDR3 is TGCAGCGCCGGAGGGACAGTGGCTGAAAAACTGTTTTTT. It is translated as CSAGGTVAEKLFF.